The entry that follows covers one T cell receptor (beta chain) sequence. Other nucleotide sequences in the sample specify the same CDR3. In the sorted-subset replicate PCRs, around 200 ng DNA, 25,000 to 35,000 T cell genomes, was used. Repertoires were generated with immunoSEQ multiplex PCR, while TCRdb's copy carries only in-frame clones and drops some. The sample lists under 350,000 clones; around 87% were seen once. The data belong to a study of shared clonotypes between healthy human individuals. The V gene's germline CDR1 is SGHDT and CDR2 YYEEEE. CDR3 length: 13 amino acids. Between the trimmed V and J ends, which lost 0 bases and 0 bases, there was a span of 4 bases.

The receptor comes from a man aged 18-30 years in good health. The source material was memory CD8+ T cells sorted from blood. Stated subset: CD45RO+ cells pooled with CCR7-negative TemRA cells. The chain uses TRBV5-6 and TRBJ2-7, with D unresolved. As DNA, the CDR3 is TGTGCCAGCAGCTTGGACCGCTCCTACGAGCAGTACTTC. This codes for CASSLDRSYEQYF.